This T cell receptor beta chain was sequenced during a study of radiation and T cells in renal cell carcinoma. Findings and limits, study-wide: From baseline, blood top tumor clonotypes peaked at 2 weeks post-radiation. Pretreatment tumor biopsies were lacking, so baseline clonotypes are unknown.

This CDR3 region has 18 residues. Germline CDR1 and CDR2: SGHRS and YFSETQ. Trimming cost V 4 bases and J 0 bases, with 17 bases left between them. Only in-frame clones appear in the TCRdb table, and some are missing; sequencing was by immunoSEQ multiplex PCR. The sample lists fewer than 200,000 clones; around 90% were seen once. Details on this clone: What it binds is not known.

Stated time point: blood 4 weeks post-SBRT, at nephrectomy. Documented treatment: 15 Gy SBRT to primary tumor, nephrectomy 4 weeks later. Radiation-treated patients gave blood at baseline, week 2 and week 4. This TCR derives from a woman aged 50 to 60 with renal cell carcinoma. The chain recombines TRBV5-1 with TRBJ2-6; the D gene is possibly TRBD2 (5 bases). This specimen consisted of blood, obtained from a patient whose treatment included radiotherapy and nephrectomy. The CDR3 sequence: CASSPNPSGSSGANVLTF. In DNA, the CDR3 is TGCGCCAGCAGCCCTAATCCCAGCGGTAGCTCTGGGGCCAACGTCCTGACTTTC.